This TCR beta chain derives from a study of beta chain features in type 1 diabetes. In the study overall: Cell yields, age and gender were similar between patients and healthy donors.

V lost 0 bases and J lost 4, with 5 bases in between. Per germline, CDR1 GTSNPN and CDR2 SVGIG (reference sequence). The CDR3 runs 12 residues. Purity exceeded 95% in all sorted populations. Every isolated RNA sample was fully reverse transcribed, so sequencing captured expressed TCRB transcripts. This table comes from immunoSEQ multiplex PCR, and its TCRdb copy is limited to in-frame clones, with some not included. The sample consists of 200,000 to 250,000 clones, 68% of them appearing once. With regard to this clone: The sample contains more than one DNA sequence encoding this CDR3.

Source material: naive CD4+ T cells from blood. The chain combines TRBV30 with TRBJ2-3; the D is unclear. The clonotype originates from a man aged 25 to 40 in good health. In nucleotides, the CDR3 is TGTGCCTGGAGTGTAGGAGCAGATACGCAGTATTTT. This encodes CAWSVGADTQYF.